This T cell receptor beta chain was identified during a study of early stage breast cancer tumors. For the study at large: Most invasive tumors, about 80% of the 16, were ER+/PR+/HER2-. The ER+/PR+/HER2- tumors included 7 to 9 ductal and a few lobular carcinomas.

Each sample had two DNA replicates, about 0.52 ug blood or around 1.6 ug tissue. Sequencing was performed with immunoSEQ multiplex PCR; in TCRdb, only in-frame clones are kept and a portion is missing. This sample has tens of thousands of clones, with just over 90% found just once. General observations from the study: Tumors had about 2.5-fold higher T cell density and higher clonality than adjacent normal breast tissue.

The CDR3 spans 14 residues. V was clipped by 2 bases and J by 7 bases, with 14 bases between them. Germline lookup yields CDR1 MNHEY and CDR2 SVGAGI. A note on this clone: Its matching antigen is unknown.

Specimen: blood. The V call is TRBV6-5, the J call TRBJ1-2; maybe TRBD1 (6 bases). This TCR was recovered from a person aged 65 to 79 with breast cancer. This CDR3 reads CASSYGAGGGGYTF. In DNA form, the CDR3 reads TGTGCCAGCAGTTACGGGGCGGGGGGCGGTGGCTACACCTTC.